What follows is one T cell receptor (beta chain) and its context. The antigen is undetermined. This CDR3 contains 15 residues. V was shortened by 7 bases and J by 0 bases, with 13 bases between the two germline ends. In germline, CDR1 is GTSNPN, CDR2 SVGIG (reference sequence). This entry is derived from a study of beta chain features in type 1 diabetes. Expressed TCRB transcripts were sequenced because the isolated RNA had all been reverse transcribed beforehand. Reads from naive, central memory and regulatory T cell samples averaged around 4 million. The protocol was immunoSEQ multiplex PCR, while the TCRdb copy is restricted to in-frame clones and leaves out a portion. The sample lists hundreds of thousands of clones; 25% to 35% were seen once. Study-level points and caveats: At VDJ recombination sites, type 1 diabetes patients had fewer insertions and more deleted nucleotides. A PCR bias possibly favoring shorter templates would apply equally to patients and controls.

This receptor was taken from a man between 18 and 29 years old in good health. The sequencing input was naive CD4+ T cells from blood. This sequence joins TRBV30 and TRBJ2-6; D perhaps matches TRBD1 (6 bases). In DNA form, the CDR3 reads TGTGCCTTCAGCCGACAGGTCTCTGGGGCCAACGTCCTGACTTTC. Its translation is CAFSRQVSGANVLTF.